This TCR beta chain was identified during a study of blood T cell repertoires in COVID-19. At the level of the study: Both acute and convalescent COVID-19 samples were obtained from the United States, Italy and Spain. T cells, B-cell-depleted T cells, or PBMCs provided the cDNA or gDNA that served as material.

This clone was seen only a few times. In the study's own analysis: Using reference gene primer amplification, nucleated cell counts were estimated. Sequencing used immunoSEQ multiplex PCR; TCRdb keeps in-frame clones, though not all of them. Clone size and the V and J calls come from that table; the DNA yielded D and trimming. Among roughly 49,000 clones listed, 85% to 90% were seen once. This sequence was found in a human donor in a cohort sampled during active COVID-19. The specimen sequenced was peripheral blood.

The CDR3 coding sequence is TGTGCCAGCAGCGTAGACGGGCAGGGCGCTCAGCCCCAGCATTTT. Translating it yields CASSVDGQGAQPQHF. The chain employs TRBV9 and TRBJ1-5; perhaps TRBD1 as D (5 bases). V was pared by 0 bases and J by 6 bases, with 13 bases between. CDR1 and CDR2 (germline): SGDLS, YYNGEE. This CDR3 region has 15 residues.